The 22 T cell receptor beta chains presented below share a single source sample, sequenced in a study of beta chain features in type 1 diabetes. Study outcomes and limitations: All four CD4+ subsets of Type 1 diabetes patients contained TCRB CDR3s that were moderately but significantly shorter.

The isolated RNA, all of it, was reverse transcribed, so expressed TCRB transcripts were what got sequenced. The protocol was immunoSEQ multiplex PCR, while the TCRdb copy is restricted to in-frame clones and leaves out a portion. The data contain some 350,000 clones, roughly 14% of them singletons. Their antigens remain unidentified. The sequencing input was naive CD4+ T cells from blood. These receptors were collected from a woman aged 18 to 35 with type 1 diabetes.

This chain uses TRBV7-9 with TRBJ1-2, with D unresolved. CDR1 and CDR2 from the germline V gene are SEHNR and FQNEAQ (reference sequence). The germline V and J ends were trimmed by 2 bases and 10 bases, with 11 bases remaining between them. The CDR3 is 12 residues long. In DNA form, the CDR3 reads TGTGCCAGCAGCTTACAGGCGATACACTACACCTTC. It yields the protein CASSLQAIHYTF. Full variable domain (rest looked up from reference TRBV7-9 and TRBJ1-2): DTGVSQNPRHKITKRGQNVTFRCDPISEHNRLYWYRQTLGQGPEFLTYFQNEAQLEKSRLLSDRFSAERPKGSFSTLEIQRTEQGDSAMYLCASSLQAIHYTFGSGTRLTVV.

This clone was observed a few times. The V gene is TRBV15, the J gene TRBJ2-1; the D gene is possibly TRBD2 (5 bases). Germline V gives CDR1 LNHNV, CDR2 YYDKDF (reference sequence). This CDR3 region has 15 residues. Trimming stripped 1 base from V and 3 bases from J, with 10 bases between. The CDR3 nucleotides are TGTGCCACCAGCAGAGGACTACCAAACTACAATGAGCAGTTCTTC. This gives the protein CATSRGLPNYNEQFF. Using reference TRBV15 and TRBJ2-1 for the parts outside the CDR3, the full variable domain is DAMVIQNPRYQVTQFGKPVTLSCSQTLNHNVMYWYQQKSSQAPKLLFHYYDKDFNNEADTPDNFQSRRPNTSFCFLDIRSPGLGDTAMYLCATSRGLPNYNEQFFGPGTRLTVL.

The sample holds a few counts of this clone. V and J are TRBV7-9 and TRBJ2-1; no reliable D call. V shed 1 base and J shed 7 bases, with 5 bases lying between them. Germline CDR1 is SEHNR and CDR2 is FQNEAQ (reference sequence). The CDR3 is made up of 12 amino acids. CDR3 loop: CASSLDQNEQFF. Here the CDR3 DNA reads TGTGCCAGCAGCTTAGACCAGAATGAGCAGTTCTTC.

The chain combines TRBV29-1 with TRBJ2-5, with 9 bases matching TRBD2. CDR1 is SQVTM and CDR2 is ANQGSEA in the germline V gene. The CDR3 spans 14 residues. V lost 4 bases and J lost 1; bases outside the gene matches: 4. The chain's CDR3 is CSVVLAGSQETQYF. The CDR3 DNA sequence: TGCAGCGTTGTTCTAGCGGGAAGCCAAGAGACCCAGTACTTC.

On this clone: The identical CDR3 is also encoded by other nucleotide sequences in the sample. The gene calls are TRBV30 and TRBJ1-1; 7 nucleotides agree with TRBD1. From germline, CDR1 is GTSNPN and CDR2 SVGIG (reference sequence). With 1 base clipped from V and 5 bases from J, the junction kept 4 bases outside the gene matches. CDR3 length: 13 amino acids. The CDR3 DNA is TGTGCCTGGAGTGGACAGGGAGGAACTGAAGCTTTCTTT. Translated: CAWSGQGGTEAFF.

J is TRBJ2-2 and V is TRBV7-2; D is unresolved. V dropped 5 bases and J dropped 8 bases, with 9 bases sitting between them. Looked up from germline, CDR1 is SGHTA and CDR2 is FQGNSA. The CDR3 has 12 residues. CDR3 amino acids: CASSKQAGELFF. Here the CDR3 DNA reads TGTGCCAGCAGCAAGCAGGCTGGGGAGCTGTTTTTT.

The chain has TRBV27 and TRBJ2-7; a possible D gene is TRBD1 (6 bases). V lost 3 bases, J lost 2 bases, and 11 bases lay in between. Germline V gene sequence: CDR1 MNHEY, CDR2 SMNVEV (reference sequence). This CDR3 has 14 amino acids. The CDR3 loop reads CASSFTRGPYEQYF. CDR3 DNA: TGTGCCAGCAGTTTTACCAGGGGACCCTACGAGCAGTACTTC.

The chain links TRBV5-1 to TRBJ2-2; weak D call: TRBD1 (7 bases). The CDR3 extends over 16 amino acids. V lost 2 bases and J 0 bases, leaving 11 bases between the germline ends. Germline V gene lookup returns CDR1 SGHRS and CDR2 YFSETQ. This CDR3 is CASSLSRGANTGELFF. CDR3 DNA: TGCGCCAGCAGCTTATCCAGGGGGGCGAACACCGGGGAGCTGTTTTTT.

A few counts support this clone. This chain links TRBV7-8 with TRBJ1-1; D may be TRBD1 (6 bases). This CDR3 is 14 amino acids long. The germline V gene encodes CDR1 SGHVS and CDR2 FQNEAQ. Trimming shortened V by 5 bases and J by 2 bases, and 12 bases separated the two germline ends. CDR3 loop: CASSPRGGNTEAFF. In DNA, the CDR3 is TGTGCCAGCAGCCCGCGAGGGGGTAACACTGAAGCTTTCTTT.

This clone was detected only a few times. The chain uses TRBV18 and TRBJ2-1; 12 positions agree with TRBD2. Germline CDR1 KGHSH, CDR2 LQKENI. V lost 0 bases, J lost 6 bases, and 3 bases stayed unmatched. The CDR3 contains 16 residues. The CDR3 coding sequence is TGTGCCAGCTCACCACCCGGGACTAGCGGGCGCAATGAGCAGTTCTTC. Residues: CASSPPGTSGRNEQFF.

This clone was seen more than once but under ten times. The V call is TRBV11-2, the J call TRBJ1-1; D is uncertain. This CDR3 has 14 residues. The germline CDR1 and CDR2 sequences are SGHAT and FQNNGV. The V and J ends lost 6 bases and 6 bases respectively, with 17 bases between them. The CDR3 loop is CASSKATGSAEAFF. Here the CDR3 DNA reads TGTGCCAGCAGTAAGGCCACCGGGAGCGCTGAAGCTTTCTTT.

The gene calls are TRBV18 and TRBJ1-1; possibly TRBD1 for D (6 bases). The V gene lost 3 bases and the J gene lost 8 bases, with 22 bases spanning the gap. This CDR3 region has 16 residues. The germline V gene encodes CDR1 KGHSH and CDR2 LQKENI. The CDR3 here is CASSPFDGTSLMEAFF. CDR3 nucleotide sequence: TGTGCCAGCTCACCCTTCGACGGGACAAGCTTGATGGAAGCTTTCTTT.

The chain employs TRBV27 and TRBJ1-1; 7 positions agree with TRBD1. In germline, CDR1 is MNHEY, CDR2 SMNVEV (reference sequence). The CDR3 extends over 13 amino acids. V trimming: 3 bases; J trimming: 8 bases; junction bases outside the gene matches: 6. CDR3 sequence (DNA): TGTGCCAGCAGTTTCTCCGGACAGGTAGAAGCTTTCTTT. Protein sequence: CASSFSGQVEAFF.

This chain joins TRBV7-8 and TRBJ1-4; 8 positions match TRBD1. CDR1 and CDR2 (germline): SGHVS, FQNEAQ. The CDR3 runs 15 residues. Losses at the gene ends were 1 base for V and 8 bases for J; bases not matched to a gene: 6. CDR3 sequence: CASSLDQGAREKLFF. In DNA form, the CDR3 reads TGTGCCAGCAGCTTAGACCAGGGGGCGCGGGAAAAACTGTTTTTT.

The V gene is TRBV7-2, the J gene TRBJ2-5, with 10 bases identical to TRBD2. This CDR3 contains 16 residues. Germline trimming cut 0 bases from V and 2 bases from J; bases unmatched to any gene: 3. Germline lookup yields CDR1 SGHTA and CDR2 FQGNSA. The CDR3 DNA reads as TGTGCCAGCAGCTTAGCGGTAGCGGGAGGACAAGAGACCCAGTACTTC. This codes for CASSLAVAGGQETQYF.

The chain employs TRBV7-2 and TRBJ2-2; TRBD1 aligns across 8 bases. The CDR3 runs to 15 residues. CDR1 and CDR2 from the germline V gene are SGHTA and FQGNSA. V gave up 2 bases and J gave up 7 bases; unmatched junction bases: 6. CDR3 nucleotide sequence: TGTGCCAGCAGCTTACCCGACAGGGGCCACGGGGAGCTGTTTTTT. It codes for CASSLPDRGHGELFF.

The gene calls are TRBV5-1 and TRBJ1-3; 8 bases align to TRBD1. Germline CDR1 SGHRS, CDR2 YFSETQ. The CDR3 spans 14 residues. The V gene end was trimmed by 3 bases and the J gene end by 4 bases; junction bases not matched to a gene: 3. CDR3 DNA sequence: TGCGCCAGCAGCTCAGGACAGGGCGGAAACACCATATATTTT. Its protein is CASSSGQGGNTIYF.

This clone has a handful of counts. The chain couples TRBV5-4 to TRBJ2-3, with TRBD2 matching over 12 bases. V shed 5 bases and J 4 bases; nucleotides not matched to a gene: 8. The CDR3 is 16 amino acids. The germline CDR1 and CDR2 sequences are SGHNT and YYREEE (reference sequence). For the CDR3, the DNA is TGTGCCAGCAGATCTCGACTAGCGGGAGACGCAGATACGCAGTATTTT. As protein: CASRSRLAGDADTQYF.

The CDR3 protein is CASGRQYTEAFF. Here the CDR3 DNA reads TGTGCCAGCGGCAGACAGTACACTGAAGCTTTCTTT. The V and J genes are TRBV5-4 and TRBJ1-1; possibly TRBD1 for D (5 bases). CDR1 is SGHNT and CDR2 is YYREEE in the germline V gene (reference sequence). Deletions cut 7 bases from V and 3 bases from J, with 10 bases between. CDR3 length: 12 amino acids. Filled out from reference TRBV5-4 and TRBJ1-1, the complete variable domain reads ETGVTQSPTHLIKTRGQQVTLRCSSQSGHNTVSWYQQALGQGPQFIFQYYREEENGRGNFPPRFSGLQFPNYSSELNVNALELDDSALYLCASGRQYTEAFFGQGTRLTVV.

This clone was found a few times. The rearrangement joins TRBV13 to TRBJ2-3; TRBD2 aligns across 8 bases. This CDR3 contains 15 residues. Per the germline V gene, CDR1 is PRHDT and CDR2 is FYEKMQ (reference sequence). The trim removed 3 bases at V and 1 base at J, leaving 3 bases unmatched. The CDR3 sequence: CASSFRREGTDTQYF. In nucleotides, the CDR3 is TGTGCCAGCAGCTTCAGGCGGGAGGGCACAGATACGCAGTATTTT.

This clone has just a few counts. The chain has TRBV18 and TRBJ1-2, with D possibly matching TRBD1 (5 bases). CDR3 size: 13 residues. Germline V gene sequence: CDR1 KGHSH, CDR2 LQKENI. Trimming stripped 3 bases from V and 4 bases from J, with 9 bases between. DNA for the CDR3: TGTGCCAGCTCACCTCGGGGGTCCTATGGCTACACCTTC. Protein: CASSPRGSYGYTF. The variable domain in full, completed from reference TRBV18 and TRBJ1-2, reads NAGVMQNPRHLVRRRGQEARLRCSPMKGHSHVYWYRQLPEEGLKFMVYLQKENIIDESGMPKERFSAEFPKEGPSILRIQQVVRGDSAAYFCASSPRGSYGYTFGSGTRLTVV.

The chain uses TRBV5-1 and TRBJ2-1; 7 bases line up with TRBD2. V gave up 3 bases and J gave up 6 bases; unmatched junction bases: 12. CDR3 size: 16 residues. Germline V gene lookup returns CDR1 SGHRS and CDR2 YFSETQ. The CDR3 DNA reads TGCGCCAGCAGCTACATCGCTAGCGGAATCTTCAATGAGCAGTTCTTC. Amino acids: CASSYIASGIFNEQFF.